This TCR beta chain was found in a study of T-cell reconstitution after alpha-beta-depleted transplantation in children. This clonotype was counted only a few times. The TCRbeta library was prepared with unique molecular identifiers. One entry per CDR3 protein, called by TCRdb with MiXCR from the PCR reads. The top ten hold about 30% of the sample, which has about 440,000 distinct CDR3 sequences, approximately 42% seen once. V was cut by 2 bases and J by 8 bases, with 4 bases left in between. CDR3 length equals 11 residues. Germline V gene data show CDR1 as SGHTA and CDR2 as FQGNSA. The TCR was taken from a girl aged 2 to 9 with aplastic anemia, due to receive a stem cell transplant. The chain links TRBV7-2 to TRBJ2-1; the D is unclear. Specimen: PBMCs, collected before TCRalphabeta/CD19-depleted stem cell transplant. The CDR3 here is CASSLPDEQFF. In nucleotides, the CDR3 is TGTGCCAGCAGCTTACCGGATGAGCAGTTCTTC.